The present T cell receptor (beta chain) was sequenced within a study of early T cells in non-severe SARS-CoV-2 infection. The overall study: The authors sequenced bulk RNA from unsorted whole blood, leaving chains unpaired.

This clonotype showed up many times. Germline values: CDR1 MNHEY, CDR2 SVGEGT. V was pared by 1 base and J by 4 bases, with 7 bases between. The CDR3 loop spans 13 amino acids. Individual cDNA molecules carried attached unique molecular identifiers. One entry per CDR3 protein, called by TCRdb with MiXCR from the 5' RACE reads. Seen here are about 55,000 distinct CDR3 sequences, 6.6% observed once, and the top ten hold approximately 5.5%. This specimen was whole blood, taken at baseline. The chain combines TRBV6-2 or TRBV6-3 with TRBJ1-1; D is unresolved. The TCR was taken from an adult who was a healthcare worker with PCR-confirmed SARS-CoV-2 infection or an uninfected control (not recorded which). The CDR3 region is CASSYFYSTEAFF. The CDR3 coding sequence is TGTGCCAGCAGTTACTTTTACTCCACTGAAGCTTTCTTT.